Listed here are 6 T cell receptor beta chains from one sample, sequenced in a study of vaccination and CD4 T cells after COVID-19. As for treatment: approximately nine-day PBMC culture with coronavirus spike peptide pools or control peptides (ViraFEST assay). The Oncomine TCR Beta short-read assay was applied to DNA of cultured CD4+ T cells. TCRdb redid the calling of the PCR reads with MiXCR, one entry per CDR3 protein. The sample includes around 15,000 distinct CDR3 sequences, less than 30% of them seen just once. These receptors are not linked to any known antigen. The sequenced sample consisted of cultured CD4+ T cells from blood. The receptors here all came from a human donor with COVID-19.

This clonotype is medium-sized by share. The chain employs TRBV20-1 and TRBJ2-3; D gene ambiguous. The CDR3 extends over 14 amino acids. Germline CDR1 and CDR2: DFQATT and SNEGSKA (reference sequence). V was pared by 0 bases and J by 2 bases, with 9 bases between. CDR3 DNA: TGCAGTGCTAGAGATATTAGGACCACAGATACGCAGTATTTT. This encodes CSARDIRTTDTQYF.

This clonotype appeared a few times. In DNA form, the CDR3 reads TGTGCCAGCAGTTTAGCAGGACAGGGTTCCGGGGAGCTGTTTTTT. This gives the protein CASSLAGQGSGELFF. The chain is built from TRBV28 and TRBJ2-2; 8 bases match TRBD1. V was clipped by 2 bases and J by 6 bases; unmatched bases: 5. This CDR3 comprises 15 residues. From germline, CDR1 is MDHEN and CDR2 SYDVKM.

The CDR3 sequence is CASSVGTDNQPQHF. CDR3 in DNA: TGTGCCAGCAGCGTTGGGACAGACAATCAGCCCCAGCATTTT. The V gene is TRBV12-3 or TRBV12-4, the J gene TRBJ1-5; TRBD1 matches at 7 bases. CDR3 size: 14 residues. V trimming: 6 bases; J trimming: 3 bases; junction bases outside the gene matches: 5.

The sample holds a few counts of this clonotype. This chain connects TRBV11-3 to TRBJ2-3; 9 nucleotides agree with TRBD2. V dropped 0 bases and J dropped 2; count of bases not matched to a gene: 3. Germline lookup yields CDR1 SGHNT and CDR2 YENEEA. The CDR3 runs to 16 residues. The CDR3 nucleotides are TGTGCCAGCAGCTTAGATCTAGCGGGGAACACAGATACGCAGTATTTT. This gives the protein CASSLDLAGNTDTQYF.

The chain recombines TRBV19 with TRBJ2-6; D is possibly TRBD1 (6 bases). The V end was cut by 3 bases, the J end by 2 bases, with 17 bases between. This CDR3 has 18 amino acids. Germline V gene data show CDR1 as LNHDA and CDR2 as SQIVND (reference sequence). The CDR3 nucleotides are TGTGCCAGTAGTATCCCCCCGGGACAACGTCCTGGGGCCAACGTCCTGACTTTC. Its protein product is CASSIPPGQRPGANVLTF.

This clonotype has more than one count but fewer than ten. The chain couples TRBV7-8 to TRBJ1-1; D remains unclear. Germline CDR1 is SGHVS and CDR2 is FQNEAQ. This CDR3 is built from 14 residues. V lost 7 bases to trimming and J lost 4 bases, with 16 bases between them. The CDR3 region is CASTGLIRGTEAFF. Here the CDR3 DNA reads TGTGCCAGCACTGGCCTAATCCGAGGCACTGAAGCTTTCTTT.